One sample yielded the 7 T cell receptor beta chains listed below, sequenced in a study of blood T cell repertoires in COVID-19. Sequencing used immunoSEQ multiplex PCR; TCRdb keeps in-frame clones, though not all of them. Of roughly 410,000 clones in the sample, about 90% are singletons; the top ten hold roughly 2%. The source material was peripheral blood. These TCRs come from an older woman with COVID-19, enrolled during active disease.

The chain recombines TRBV4-2 with TRBJ2-7; D ambiguous. V lost 0 bases and J lost 3, with 12 bases in between. From germline, CDR1 is LGHNA and CDR2 YNFKEQ. CDR3 length: 15 residues. The CDR3 sequence is CASSQERSYIYEQYF. DNA of the CDR3: TGTGCCAGCAGCCAAGAGAGGTCCTACATCTACGAGCAGTACTTC.

CDR3 DNA: TGTGCCAGCAGCAAGACAGGGGTCTCCTACAATGAGCAGTTCTTC. The encoded protein is CASSKTGVSYNEQFF. The chain uses TRBV11-3 and TRBJ2-1; TRBD1 matches 8 bases. Germline V CDR1 and CDR2: SGHNT, YENEEA. Trimming removed 5 bases from V and 0 bases from J; junction bases left unmatched: 3. The CDR3 contains 15 residues. Combining the CDR3 with reference TRBV11-3 and TRBJ2-1 gives the whole variable domain EAGVVQSPRYKIIEKKQPVAFWCNPISGHNTLYWYLQNLGQGPELLIRYENEEAVDDSQLPKDRFSAERLKGVDSTLKIQPAELGDSAVYLCASSKTGVSYNEQFFGPGTRLTVL.

The genes are TRBV11-1 and TRBJ2-7, with D unresolved. This CDR3 spans 15 amino acids. Germline V gene lookup returns CDR1 SGHAT and CDR2 FQDESV (reference sequence). V gave up 4 bases and J gave up 2 bases, with 15 bases separating them. The CDR3 loop reads CASSSPRAATYEQYF. CDR3 nucleotide sequence: TGTGCCAGCAGCTCCCCCCGCGCAGCGACCTACGAGCAGTACTTC. Combining the CDR3 with reference TRBV11-1 and TRBJ2-7 gives the whole variable domain EAEVAQSPRYKITEKSQAVAFWCDPISGHATLYWYRQILGQGPELLVQFQDESVVDDSQLPKDRFSAERLKGVDSTLKIQPAELGDSAMYLCASSSPRAATYEQYFGPGTRLTVT.

As DNA, the CDR3 is TGCGCCAGCAGCTCGGCAAACGGGGGAGGAGAGGGCTACACCTTC. Amino acid sequence: CASSSANGGGEGYTF. The gene calls are TRBV5-1 and TRBJ1-2, with a possible D match to TRBD1 (5 bases). Trimming took off 3 bases at V and 8 bases at J, with 20 bases between the two ends. This CDR3 has 15 amino acids. The germline CDR1 and CDR2 sequences are SGHRS and YFSETQ. Drawing the rest from reference TRBV5-1 and TRBJ1-2, the complete variable domain is KAGVTQTPRYLIKTRGQQVTLSCSPISGHRSVSWYQQTPGQGLQFLFEYFSETQRNKGNFPGRFSGRQFSNSRSEMNVSTLELGDSALYLCASSSANGGGEGYTFGSGTRLTVV.

In regard to this clone: Germline and junction disagree at one end, which may indicate a read error. The rearrangement links TRBV4-2 to TRBJ1-4; 8 nucleotides match TRBD1. The length of the CDR3 is 17 residues. Germline V gene lookup returns CDR1 LGHNA and CDR2 YNFKEQ. CDR3 region: CASSEERSGQVKKKLFF. The CDR3 DNA is TGTGCCAGCAGCGAAGAGAGGTCGGGACAGGTGAAAAAAAAACTGTTTTTT.

The rearrangement links TRBV19 to TRBJ1-5; 12 bases line up with TRBD1. With 6 bases clipped from V and 7 bases from J, the junction kept 7 bases outside the gene matches. This CDR3 has 15 residues. In germline, CDR1 is LNHDA, CDR2 SQIVND (reference sequence). Here the CDR3 reads CASRGTGGLGQPQHF. CDR3 bases: TGTGCCAGTAGGGGGACAGGGGGCTTGGGACAGCCCCAGCATTTT.

The chain couples TRBV11-3 to TRBJ2-2; 9 bases match TRBD1. The CDR3 covers 14 residues. Germline loops: CDR1 SGHNT, CDR2 YENEEA. V lost 5 bases and J lost 5; bases outside the gene matches: 3. The CDR3 sequence: CASSRQGGTGELFF. The CDR3 bases are TGTGCCAGCAGCCGACAGGGGGGAACCGGGGAGCTGTTTTTT.